The rows below give T cell receptor beta chains drawn from one sample of a study of PD-L1 blockade in urothelial cancer. This table comes from immunoSEQ multiplex PCR, and its TCRdb copy is limited to in-frame clones, with some not included. The sample shows more than 30,000 clones, roughly nine tenths of them seen only once. The specimen comprised PBMCs, sampled around atezolizumab (anti-PD-L1) treatment. The receptors were sampled from a man of 80 years or more with urothelial cancer. Both conserved end residues are part of each CDR3. Fields, in order: clone size, D gene, J gene, V gene, CDR3 DNA, CDR3 protein. A D gene is named only where the DNA matches it firmly. The size entry is marked missing in some rows and otherwise reads once, few, many or a size class.

clone_size: NA
d_call: NA
j_call: TRBJ2-1
v_call: TRBV5-1
cdr3_nt: TGCGCCAGCAGCTTGGAACGGAGCTCCTACAATGAGCAGTTCTTC
cdr3_aa: CASSLERSSYNEQFF

clone_size: NA
d_call: TRBD1
j_call: TRBJ1-2
v_call: TRBV6-5
cdr3_nt: TGTGCCAGCAGCTCTGGACAGGGCTGGCGCTACACCTTC
cdr3_aa: CASSSGQGWRYTF

clone_size: NA
d_call: TRBD2
j_call: TRBJ2-3
v_call: TRBV5-6
cdr3_nt: TGTGCCAGCAGCTACCTCTTGGTAGCGCTCGGGGGGACAGATACGCAGTATTTT
cdr3_aa: CASSYLLVALGGTDTQYF

clone_size: NA
d_call: NA
j_call: TRBJ1-2
v_call: TRBV25-1
cdr3_nt: TGTGCCAGCAGTGATCCCCAGGGGCGCGGAGGCTACACCTTC
cdr3_aa: CASSDPQGRGGYTF

clone_size: NA
d_call: NA
j_call: TRBJ2-2
v_call: TRBV9
cdr3_nt: TGTGCCAGCAGCGTAGGTCCTAGCAGATCGAACACCGGGGAGCTGTTTTTT
cdr3_aa: CASSVGPSRSNTGELFF

clone_size: NA
d_call: NA
j_call: TRBJ1-3
v_call: TRBV19
cdr3_nt: TGTGCCAGTAGTATAGAAGGGGGCTCTGGAAACACCATATATTTT
cdr3_aa: CASSIEGGSGNTIYF

clone_size: NA
d_call: TRBD1
j_call: TRBJ1-3
v_call: TRBV7-2
cdr3_nt: TGTGCCAGCAGGCCGGGACAGGGGACCGGAAACACCATATATTTT
cdr3_aa: CASRPGQGTGNTIYF

clone_size: few
d_call: NA
j_call: TRBJ2-2
v_call: TRBV6-5
cdr3_nt: TGTGCCAGCAGAATAGCGGATTCGAACACCGGGGAGCTGTTTTTT
cdr3_aa: CASRIADSNTGELFF

clone_size: NA
d_call: NA
j_call: TRBJ2-7
v_call: TRBV6-5
cdr3_nt: TGTGCCAGCCGGGACTCGCGAAACTACGAGCAGTACTTC
cdr3_aa: CASRDSRNYEQYF

clone_size: NA
d_call: TRBD2
j_call: TRBJ2-7
v_call: TRBV2
cdr3_nt: TGTGCCAGCAGGCCCCACCTCTGGCGGGGGGGCTACGAGCAGTACTTC
cdr3_aa: CASRPHLWRGGYEQYF

clone_size: NA
d_call: NA
j_call: TRBJ1-4
v_call: TRBV6-1
cdr3_nt: TGTGCCAGCAGTGAACAGGGGACCGGAAAACTGTTTTTT
cdr3_aa: CASSEQGTGKLFF

clone_size: NA
d_call: NA
j_call: TRBJ2-7
v_call: TRBV5-6
cdr3_nt: TGTGCCAGCAGCTTACAAACGCTGACCTACGAGCAGTACTTC
cdr3_aa: CASSLQTLTYEQYF

clone_size: NA
d_call: TRBD2
j_call: TRBJ2-1
v_call: TRBV19
cdr3_nt: TGTGCCAGTAGCCGGGGACTAGGCTCCTACAATGAGCAGTTCTTC
cdr3_aa: CASSRGLGSYNEQFF

clone_size: NA
d_call: TRBD2
j_call: TRBJ2-1
v_call: TRBV6-1
cdr3_nt: TGTGCCAGCAGTGAAAACGACGGGAGGGGCCGGGATGAGCAGTTCTTC
cdr3_aa: CASSENDGRGRDEQFF

clone_size: NA
d_call: NA
j_call: TRBJ2-1
v_call: TRBV7-2
cdr3_nt: TGTGCCAGCAGCTTTGTTTCGGGGGTGGGGGAGCAGTTCTTC
cdr3_aa: CASSFVSGVGEQFF